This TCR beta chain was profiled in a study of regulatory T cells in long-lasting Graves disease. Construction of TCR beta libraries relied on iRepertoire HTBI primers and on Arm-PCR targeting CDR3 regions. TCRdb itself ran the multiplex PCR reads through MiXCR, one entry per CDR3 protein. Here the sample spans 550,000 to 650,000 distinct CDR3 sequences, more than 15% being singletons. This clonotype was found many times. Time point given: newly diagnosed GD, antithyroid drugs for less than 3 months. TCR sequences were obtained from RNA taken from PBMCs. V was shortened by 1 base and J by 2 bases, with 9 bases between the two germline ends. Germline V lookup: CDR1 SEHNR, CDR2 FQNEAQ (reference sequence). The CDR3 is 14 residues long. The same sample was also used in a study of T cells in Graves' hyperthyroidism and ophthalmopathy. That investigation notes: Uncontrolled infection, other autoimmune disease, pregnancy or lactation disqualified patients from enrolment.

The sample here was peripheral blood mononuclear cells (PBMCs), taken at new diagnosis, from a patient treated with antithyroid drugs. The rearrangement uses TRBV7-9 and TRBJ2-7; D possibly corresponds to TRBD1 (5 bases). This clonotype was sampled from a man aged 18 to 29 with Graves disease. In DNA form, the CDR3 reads TGTGCCAGCAGCTTAGTGGACACCCCCTACGAGCAGTACTTC. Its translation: CASSLVDTPYEQYF.